Presented here are 23 T cell receptor beta chains from one specimen sequenced in a study of cytomegalovirus exposure and HLA in healthy donors. The PCR used 60 Vbeta and 13 Jbeta primers. The repertoire was sequenced with immunoSEQ multiplex PCR; TCRdb's copy has only in-frame clones and lacks some. The sample has around 91,000 clones; over 75% are singletons. The source material was PBMCs. The receptor source for this set is a male donor in good health and CMV-seropositive.

This sequence joins TRBV6-1 and TRBJ1-5; D might be TRBD1 (5 bases). Between the trimmed V and J ends, which lost 4 bases and 0 bases, there was a span of 13 bases. The CDR3 spans 16 residues. Germline lookup yields CDR1 MNHNS and CDR2 SASEGT. CDR3 sequence: CASSARVQGSNQPQHF. CDR3 sequence (DNA): TGTGCCAGCAGTGCTAGGGTGCAGGGTAGCAATCAGCCCCAGCATTTT.

This rearrangement joins TRBV21-1 to TRBJ1-2; the table calls TRBD1, which could not be checked here. TRBV21-1 is a pseudogene segment. This CDR3 region has 14 residues. CDR3 amino acids: CASLSYRHSYGYTF. The CDR3 coding sequence is TGTGCCAGCCTCTCATACAGACATTCCTATGGCTACACCTTC.

This chain links TRBV7-9 with TRBJ2-6; TRBD1 aligns across 10 bases. V lost 4 bases, J lost 0 bases, and 9 bases stayed unmatched. Germline values: CDR1 SEHNR, CDR2 FQNEAQ (reference sequence). This CDR3 is built from 19 residues. CDR3 nucleotide sequence: TGTGCCAGCAGCTACTCTCTTGGGGACAGGGGCTCTGGGGCCAACGTCCTGACTTTC. It is translated as CASSYSLGDRGSGANVLTF.

The V call is TRBV5-4, the J call TRBJ2-3; TRBD2 matches at 11 bases. The trim removed 4 bases at V and 2 bases at J, leaving 12 bases unmatched. Germline CDR1 is SGHNT and CDR2 is YYREEE (reference sequence). The CDR3 contains 18 residues. The CDR3: CASSIQGVAGGTTDTQYF. The CDR3 DNA follows: TGTGCCAGCAGCATACAGGGGGTAGCGGGAGGGACCACAGATACGCAGTATTTT.

J is TRBJ2-7 and V is TRBV28, with TRBD2 as a possible D gene (6 bases). Germline lookup yields CDR1 MDHEN and CDR2 SYDVKM. The CDR3 spans 15 residues. V lost 2 bases to trimming and J lost 3 bases, with 14 bases between them. CDR3 sequence (DNA): TGTGCCAGCAGTTTAGGAGCGGCGGAGGGCTACGAGCAGTACTTC. As protein: CASSLGAAEGYEQYF.

The V gene is TRBV2, the J gene TRBJ1-1; a possible D gene is TRBD1 (6 bases). V was trimmed by 4 bases and J by 2 bases, leaving 8 bases between them. The CDR3 is 13 amino acids. Germline V gene lookup returns CDR1 SNHLY and CDR2 FYNNEI. CDR3 coding DNA: TGTGCCAGCAGTGGAGGGGGAAACACTGAAGCTTTCTTT. Encoded protein: CASSGGGNTEAFF.

The chain combines TRBV4-2 with TRBJ2-3; TRBD2 aligns across 8 bases. Germline values: CDR1 LGHNA, CDR2 YNFKEQ. The CDR3 spans 16 residues. Germline trimming cut 0 bases from V and 1 base from J; bases unmatched to any gene: 3. CDR3 DNA: TGTGCCAGCAGCCAAGAACTAGCGGAGGGCACAGATACGCAGTATTTT. This translates into CASSQELAEGTDTQYF.

A few counts support this clone. V is TRBV11-2 and J is TRBJ1-4; TRBD1 is a possible D gene (6 bases). V was trimmed by 0 bases and J by 8 bases, leaving 10 bases between them. The CDR3 is 14 amino acids. From germline, CDR1 is SGHAT and CDR2 FQNNGV. This CDR3 is CASSLDWTVEKLFF. The CDR3, as DNA: TGTGCCAGCAGCTTAGATTGGACAGTCGAAAAACTGTTTTTT.

The chain uses TRBV29-1 and TRBJ2-1, with 9 positions matching TRBD1. J lost 6 bases, V lost 0 bases, and 9 bases had no gene match. CDR3 size: 16 residues. In germline, CDR1 is SQVTM, CDR2 ANQGSEA. CDR3 DNA sequence: TGCAGCGTTGAAGATTATCCGGGACAGGGCCGCAATGAGCAGTTCTTC. Its protein is CSVEDYPGQGRNEQFF.

The V call is TRBV6-4, the J call TRBJ2-5; D perhaps matches TRBD1 (5 bases). CDR1 is MRHNA and CDR2 is SNTAGT in the germline V gene. CDR3 length equals 14 residues. Trimming shortened V by 6 bases and J by 2 bases, and 13 bases separated the two germline ends. The DNA for the CDR3 is TGTGCCAGCAGAAAAGACAGTTGGCAAGAGACCCAGTACTTC. Translation gives CASRKDSWQETQYF.

V is TRBV6-4 and J is TRBJ2-1; 9 nucleotides align to TRBD2. Per germline, CDR1 MRHNA and CDR2 SNTAGT. V lost 0 bases and J lost 4; bases outside the gene matches: 1. CDR3 size: 15 residues. CDR3 bases: TGTGCCAGCAGTGACTCGCGGGGGGGATACAATGAGCAGTTCTTC. Amino acid sequence: CASSDSRGGYNEQFF.

This clone was recorded a few times. V usage is TRBV25-1 and J usage is TRBJ2-2, with 12 bases that match TRBD1. Germline lookup yields CDR1 MGHDK and CDR2 SYGVNS. There are 16 residues in the CDR3. V shed 6 bases, J shed 7 bases, and the junction held 9 bases outside the gene matches. CDR3 sequence reads: CASSGGTGGTNGELFF. CDR3 DNA sequence: TGTGCCAGCAGCGGAGGGACAGGGGGCACCAACGGGGAGCTGTTTTTT.

This sequence joins TRBV7-2 and TRBJ2-2, with 7 positions matching TRBD1. Germline CDR1 SGHTA, CDR2 FQGNSA. The CDR3 loop spans 15 amino acids. Trimming removed 1 base from V and 7 bases from J; junction bases left unmatched: 6. This chain's CDR3 is CASSLDRGKGGELFF. DNA of the CDR3: TGTGCCAGCAGCTTAGACAGGGGTAAAGGCGGGGAGCTGTTTTTT.

J is TRBJ1-1 and V is TRBV2, with 7 bases matching TRBD1. CDR1 SNHLY and CDR2 FYNNEI come from the germline V gene. The ends lost 6 bases at V and 2 bases at J; junction bases unmatched: 6. The CDR3 runs to 14 residues. CDR3 in DNA: TGTGCCAGCAGGGTGGGACAGCCTAACACTGAAGCTTTCTTT. Encoded protein: CASRVGQPNTEAFF.

The J gene is TRBJ2-2, the V gene TRBV10-3, with 13 bases fitting TRBD2. J gave up 4 bases and V 2 bases, and 1 base lay outside the gene matches. The CDR3 spans 16 residues. CDR1 ENHRY and CDR2 SYGVKD come from the germline V gene. CDR3 coding DNA: TGTGCCATCAGTGAGGGACTAGCGGGAGTCACCGGGGAGCTGTTTTTT. Protein sequence: CAISEGLAGVTGELFF.

The chain links TRBV5-4 to TRBJ2-1; 14 bases are shared with TRBD2. The V gene's germline CDR1 is SGHNT and CDR2 YYREEE (reference sequence). There are 17 residues in the CDR3. The V gene end was trimmed by 4 bases and the J gene end by 6 bases; junction bases not matched to a gene: 9. Here the CDR3 reads CASSQGLAGVEGNEQFF. CDR3 sequence (DNA): TGTGCCAGCAGCCAGGGACTAGCGGGAGTTGAGGGCAATGAGCAGTTCTTC.

V and J are TRBV5-8 and TRBJ2-7; no definite D call. Per germline, CDR1 SGHTS and CDR2 YDEGEE. V lost 2 bases and J 0 bases, leaving 15 bases between the germline ends. CDR3 length equals 16 residues. The CDR3 DNA sequence: TGTGCCAGCAGCTTCCGAAGTCTAACCCTCTCCTACGAGCAGTACTTC. This gives the protein CASSFRSLTLSYEQYF.

V is TRBV27 and J is TRBJ2-3, with a weak D call TRBD1 (6 bases). This CDR3 is built from 13 residues. CDR1 MNHEY and CDR2 SMNVEV come from the germline V gene (reference sequence). V was trimmed by 5 bases and J by 8 bases, leaving 14 bases between them. This CDR3 reads CASSASTGLTQYF. CDR3 coding DNA: TGTGCCAGCAGTGCCTCAACAGGGCTTACGCAGTATTTT.

This clone was found once. The V call is TRBV30, the J call TRBJ2-1; D may be TRBD1 (6 bases). Germline V gene lookup returns CDR1 GTSNPN and CDR2 SVGIG (reference sequence). The CDR3 totals 14 residues. Trimming took off 5 bases at V and 4 bases at J, with 15 bases between the two ends. The CDR3 spells CAWGTGFGYNEQFF. DNA for the CDR3: TGTGCCTGGGGCACAGGGTTTGGGTACAATGAGCAGTTCTTC.

CDR3 amino acids: CASSDLRGRNPGANVLTF. Here the CDR3 DNA reads TGCGCCAGCAGTGACCTGAGGGGGCGGAATCCGGGGGCCAACGTCCTGACTTTC. The chain employs TRBV10-2 and TRBJ2-6; 7 bases are shared with TRBD1. The CDR3 spans 18 residues. V lost 3 bases, J lost 4 bases, and 12 bases stayed unmatched. Germline CDR1 reads WSHSY; CDR2 reads SAAADI.

The rearrangement links TRBV18 to TRBJ1-4; a weak D match, TRBD1 (5 bases). The V gene lost 0 bases and the J gene lost 8 bases, with 13 bases spanning the gap. The CDR3 totals 15 residues. From germline, CDR1 is KGHSH and CDR2 LQKENI. CDR3 nucleotide sequence: TGTGCCAGCTCACCACCCTCAGGGCGTGGGGAAAAACTGTTTTTT. Its translation: CASSPPSGRGEKLFF.

The chain joins TRBV27 to TRBJ2-1; 10 bases are a match to TRBD2. The CDR3 covers 14 residues. The trim removed 6 bases at V and 4 bases at J, leaving 3 bases unmatched. The germline V gene encodes CDR1 MNHEY and CDR2 SMNVEV (reference sequence). DNA of the CDR3: TGTGCCAGCAGGGGGACTAGCGAATACAATGAGCAGTTCTTC. Its protein product is CASRGTSEYNEQFF.

The chain employs TRBV5-8 and TRBJ2-1; TRBD2 agrees at 11 bases. V gave up 4 bases and J gave up 4 bases; unmatched junction bases: 7. The germline gives CDR1 SGHTS, CDR2 YDEGEE. There are 16 residues in the CDR3. CDR3 in DNA: TGTGCCAGCAGCAATACGGGACTAGCGGAGTACAATGAGCAGTTCTTC. Translated, it gives CASSNTGLAEYNEQFF.